This TCR beta chain stems from a study of T cell repertoires in cytomegalovirus infection. Study-wide background: CMV infection together with matching HLA type was indicated by public TCR beta signatures. Whole-study findings and limits: Cumulative public TCR beta family frequency identified CMV carriers with the relevant HLA.

One entry per CDR3 protein results from TCRdb running MiXCR on the reads. The sample yields 450,000 to 600,000 distinct CDR3 sequences, over 9% seen once. This clonotype was seen more than once but under ten times. The antigen is not known. This receptor was identified in a human donor in good health (CMV status not recorded). Some clones in this sample may be carry-over from other donors' samples. Sequencing was carried out using PBMCs.

In DNA form, the CDR3 reads TGCGCCAGCACAAAAAAATCGGGACTACAGGATTACACCGGGGAGCTGTTTTTT. Translated: CASTKKSGLQDYTGELFF. This rearrangement joins TRBV5-1 to TRBJ2-2; 7 bases map to TRBD2. The ends lost 6 bases at V and 3 bases at J; junction bases unmatched: 17. Germline V gene sequence: CDR1 SGHRS, CDR2 YFSETQ. This CDR3 is 18 amino acids long.